This T cell receptor beta chain was retrieved from a study of Ad26.COV2.S vaccination and SARS-CoV-2 variants. Overall study results and limits: Analytic work on TCR breadth and depth might have understated the full extent of total T cell responses.

TCRdb's table, derived via immunoSEQ multiplex PCR, lists solely in-frame clones and lacks some. The sample lists roughly 380,000 clones, 87% occurring once. As to treatment: approximately 18 received Ad26.COV2.S at low or high dose, single or two shots; about 5 received placebo; per-sample allocation not given. Sampling took place 63 days after the first vaccine or placebo injection. This clone was picked up a small number of times. Antigen: not known. The CDR3 is made up of 13 amino acids. Germline loops: CDR1 SQVTM, CDR2 ANQGSEA. Between the trimmed V and J ends, which lost 7 bases and 4 bases, there was a span of 13 bases.

The receptor's source is a person aged 18 to 59 who received the Ad26.COV2.S COVID-19 vaccine or a placebo. Specimen: peripheral blood, collected in a trial of Ad26.COV2.S vaccine versus placebo. The rearrangement links TRBV29-1 to TRBJ1-4, with D perhaps TRBD1 (5 bases). CDR3 sequence reads: CSGRDRSNEKLFF. CDR3 coding DNA: TGCAGCGGTCGCGACAGAAGTAATGAAAAACTGTTTTTT.